Presented here are 17 T cell receptor beta chains from one specimen sequenced in a study of shared clonotypes between healthy human individuals. Clones were sequenced by immunoSEQ multiplex PCR, and TCRdb holds only the in-frame ones, with some missing. This table has some 1 million clones, 65% to 75% appearing once. What was sequenced was memory CD4+ T cells sorted from blood. Subset in this sample: CD45RA-negative fraction. Receptor source: a man between 18 and 29 years old in good health.

This clone is a singleton in its sample. The chain has TRBV5-5 and TRBJ1-2; TRBD1 might be the D (5 bases). The germline V and J ends were trimmed by 3 bases and 3 bases, with 18 bases remaining between them. Germline CDR1 and CDR2: SGHKS and YYEKEE (reference sequence). The CDR3 has 16 amino acids. CDR3 DNA: TGTGCCAGCAGCTCAGACCCAGGGAGCTCCTACTATGGCTACACCTTC. It is translated as CASSSDPGSSYYGYTF.

This clone has just a few counts. V and J are TRBV14 and TRBJ1-1; no clear D. V lost 2 bases and J lost 1, with 5 bases in between. Germline assignment: CDR1 SGHDN and CDR2 FVKESK. The CDR3 has 13 residues. The CDR3 here is CASSQMGNTEAFF. CDR3 DNA: TGTGCCAGCAGCCAAATGGGGAACACTGAAGCTTTCTTT. Drawing the rest from reference TRBV14 and TRBJ1-1, the complete variable domain is EAGVTQFPSHSVIEKGQTVTLRCDPISGHDNLYWYRRVMGKEIKFLLHFVKESKQDESGMPNNRFLAERTGGTYSTLKVQPAELEDSGVYFCASSQMGNTEAFFGQGTRLTVV.

This sequence joins TRBV30 and TRBJ2-7; D unclear. The CDR3 covers 12 residues. Looked up from germline, CDR1 is GTSNPN and CDR2 is SVGIG (reference sequence). Trimming left V 3 bases short and J 9 bases short, with 15 bases between. The CDR3 bases are TGTGCCTGGAGATCGATCGGCTCTGGGCAGTACTTC. It encodes CAWRSIGSGQYF.

The V call is TRBV2, the J call TRBJ1-5; D is unclear. Germline V gene lookup returns CDR1 SNHLY and CDR2 FYNNEI. This CDR3 is 15 amino acids long. Trimming pared 3 bases from V and 0 bases from J, leaving 9 bases between. CDR3: CASSEVDFSNQPQHF. CDR3 nucleotides: TGTGCCAGCAGTGAGGTGGATTTTAGCAATCAGCCCCAGCATTTT.

V and J are TRBV6-5 and TRBJ1-3; D may be TRBD1 (5 bases). Per germline, CDR1 MNHEY and CDR2 SVGAGI. The CDR3 has 13 residues. Between the trimmed V and J ends, which lost 6 bases and 2 bases, there was a span of 8 bases. This CDR3 is CASSPRAGNTIYF. The CDR3 nucleotides are TGTGCCAGCAGCCCCAGGGCTGGAAACACCATATATTTT.

The rearrangement links TRBV6-6 to TRBJ1-6; D not resolved. Trimming took 7 bases from V and 5 from J, leaving 9 bases between them. Germline V gene data show CDR1 as MNHNY and CDR2 as SVGAGI (reference sequence). The CDR3 spans 13 residues. This CDR3 is CASKGKDNSPLHF. CDR3 sequence (DNA): TGTGCCAGCAAGGGCAAAGATAATTCACCCCTCCACTTT.

The gene calls are TRBV7-2 and TRBJ2-3, with 7 bases matching TRBD2. The V gene end was trimmed by 1 base and the J gene end by 6 bases; junction bases not matched to a gene: 4. Germline values: CDR1 SGHTA, CDR2 FQGNSA. This CDR3 is built from 14 residues. CDR3 coding DNA: TGTGCCAGCAGCTTAGGAGGGAGGGTTGATACGCAGTATTTT. It is translated as CASSLGGRVDTQYF.

This clone occurred a few times. This chain uses TRBV30 with TRBJ2-2; D is tentatively TRBD1 or TRBD2 (5 bases each). Trimming removed 7 bases from V and 3 bases from J, with 15 bases in between. CDR3 length: 14 residues. Germline V lookup: CDR1 GTSNPN, CDR2 SVGIG (reference sequence). CDR3 sequence: CASRGTRYTGELFF. In DNA form, the CDR3 reads TGTGCCTCAAGAGGGACGAGGTACACCGGGGAGCTGTTTTTT.

The chain couples TRBV29-1 to TRBJ1-2; 8 bases line up with TRBD1. The V segment lost 6 bases and the J segment 7 bases; nucleotides outside the gene matches: 7. CDR3 length: 12 amino acids. The germline V gene encodes CDR1 SQVTM and CDR2 ANQGSEA. CDR3 bases: TGCAGCGTCGACAGGGGTGAAGGTGGCTACACCTTC. Its translation: CSVDRGEGGYTF. The full variable domain, in which reference TRBV29-1 and TRBJ1-2 provide the parts outside the CDR3, is SAVISQKPSRDICQRGTSLTIQCQVDSQVTMMFWYRQQPGQSLTLIATANQGSEATYESGFVIDKFPISRPNLTFSTLTVSNMSPEDSSIYLCSVDRGEGGYTFGSGTRLTVV.

The J gene is TRBJ1-4, the V gene TRBV18, with D unresolved. This CDR3 has 14 residues. V lost 3 bases and J 0 bases, leaving 5 bases between the germline ends. Germline V gene sequence: CDR1 KGHSH, CDR2 LQKENI. The CDR3 nucleotides are TGTGCCAGCTCACCGAGAGCAACTAATGAAAAACTGTTTTTT. It is translated as CASSPRATNEKLFF.

The rearrangement links TRBV7-2 to TRBJ1-6; tentatively, D is TRBD1 (6 bases). V was trimmed by 3 bases and J by 6 bases, leaving 9 bases between them. CDR1 SGHTA and CDR2 FQGNSA come from the germline V gene. The CDR3 extends over 14 amino acids. CDR3 sequence reads: CASSFAGANSPLHF. The CDR3 DNA reads as TGTGCCAGCAGCTTCGCAGGGGCTAATTCACCCCTCCACTTT.

V and J are TRBV5-6 and TRBJ2-7; tentative D call: TRBD1 (5 bases). This CDR3 region has 13 residues. V shed 5 bases and J shed 3 bases, with 12 bases lying between them. Germline V gives CDR1 SGHDT, CDR2 YYEEEE. CDR3 nucleotide sequence: TGTGCCAGCAGGTCATCTCAGGGCTACGAGCAGTACTTC. Its translation: CASRSSQGYEQYF.

The chain employs TRBV11-2 and TRBJ2-3; 11 nucleotides line up with TRBD2. This CDR3 is 16 amino acids long. CDR1 and CDR2 from the germline V gene are SGHAT and FQNNGV. V was clipped by 5 bases and J by 2 bases; unmatched bases: 6. The CDR3 DNA reads as TGTGCCAGCAGCGTATCTAGCGGGAGGTCCACAGATACGCAGTATTTT. Protein: CASSVSSGRSTDTQYF.

This clone was detected many times. The chain is built from TRBV10-3 and TRBJ1-4; D gene unclear. V lost 5 bases to trimming and J lost 10 bases, with 17 bases between them. The CDR3 extends over 14 amino acids. Per germline, CDR1 ENHRY and CDR2 SYGVKD. The CDR3 region is CAISPDHNLGKLFF. The CDR3 nucleotides are TGTGCCATCAGTCCCGATCATAACCTCGGAAAACTGTTTTTT.

This sequence joins TRBV5-1 and TRBJ2-2; D call uncertain. The CDR3 contains 15 residues. V was pared by 0 bases and J by 7 bases, with 13 bases between. Germline V CDR1 and CDR2: SGHRS, YFSETQ. CDR3 amino acids: CASSLVGNGIGELFF. CDR3 DNA sequence: TGCGCCAGCAGCTTGGTGGGGAACGGTATCGGGGAGCTGTTTTTT.

Only a few counts were recorded for this clone. The chain couples TRBV19 to TRBJ1-4; TRBD1 is a possible D gene (6 bases). V shed 3 bases and J shed 8 bases, with 16 bases lying between them. There are 15 residues in the CDR3. The germline CDR1 and CDR2 sequences are LNHDA and SQIVND (reference sequence). CDR3 residues: CASSMVQGKGEKLFF. CDR3 nucleotide sequence: TGTGCCAGTAGTATGGTTCAGGGGAAAGGCGAAAAACTGTTTTTT.

This clone has only one observation. The J gene is TRBJ1-1, the V gene TRBV5-6; D unresolved. The V gene's germline CDR1 is SGHDT and CDR2 YYEEEE. This CDR3 has 14 amino acids. The V and J ends lost 0 bases and 5 bases respectively, with 11 bases between them. CDR3 in amino acids: CASSLGSRWTEAFF. The DNA of the CDR3 is TGTGCCAGCAGCTTGGGTAGTAGGTGGACTGAAGCTTTCTTT.